Listed here is a single T cell receptor beta chain. Its antigen is unknown. It has no much larger one-base neighbor in the sample; base qualities were not kept. These data belong to a study of beta chain features in type 1 diabetes (dated by TCRdb to 2016 to 2019). General notes on the study: Mean age, gender distribution, total cell number and subset yield did not differ between patients and healthy donors. Whereas all 30 or so donors provided naive and central memory subsets, regulatory and stem cell-like memory subsets were isolated from just 8 patients and about eight healthy donors. Across all samples, around 99 million sorted cells were examined, and cell number per subset correlated strongly with RNA yield. The study compared TCRB repertoires of sorted circulating CD4+ T cell subsets between recently diagnosed type 1 diabetes patients and matched healthy donors. The research as a whole found: A moderate but significant shortening of TCRB CDR3 length was observed in type 1 diabetes patients in all four CD4+ subsets. At VDJ recombination sites, patients with type 1 diabetes made fewer insertions and deleted more nucleotides, a pattern implying thymic rearrangement abnormalities. Naive, central memory and regulatory TCRB repertoires appeared to be more similar among patients than among healthy donors. Shorter templates might be favored by PCR, yet because patient and control samples were amplified and corrected together, any such skew would affect both groups equally. Sequencing cDNA rather than genomic DNA could over-represent highly expressing activated cells, although activation and CD3 levels did not differ between groups. Because the HLA sub-analyses included only small numbers of individuals, any influence of HLA type on TCRB rearrangement was left unresolved.

Each donor gave one peripheral blood draw, roughly 110 mL on average, collected into heparinised tubes. A BD FACSAria II was used to sort naive, central memory, regulatory and stem cell-like memory CD4+ T cells with a panel that included CD45RO, CCR7, CD25, CD127, CD95 and CD27. A purity above 98% was achieved for all sorted populations. Right away, PBMCs were isolated by Lymphoprep density gradient centrifugation and were stained directly, with no culture step. So that batch effects would be minimized, each experiment stained and sorted samples in pairs, pairing one healthy donor with one patient. Ends trimmed: V by 2 bases, J by 4 bases; bases unmatched to a gene: 7. CDR1 and CDR2 (GTSNPN, SVGIG) derive from the germline V gene (reference sequence). Measured from the cysteine to the phenylalanine, the CDR3 is 14 residues long. The DNA shown is the 42-base CDR3, in frame from base 1. The entire amount of isolated RNA was reverse transcribed using the High Capacity cDNA Reverse Transcription Kit, so the sequenced TCRB transcripts were expressed ones. Deep immunoSEQ sequencing was applied to naive, central memory and regulatory T cell samples, giving an average of roughly 3.3 million total reads per sample. After sorted cells were lysed in RLT buffer, RNA was extracted with DNase-treated RNeasy Micro or Mini kits, with the choice depending on cell number. To prevent cross-contamination, every cell subset was processed on its own, while patient and healthy donor samples were processed together. The immunoSEQ multiplex PCR was used to amplify TCRB sequences from cDNA, generating 87-bp fragments that spanned the CDR3 region. Amplicons were sequenced on the Illumina HiSeq platform. The original methods were these. Synthetic template baselines were used to correct PCR bias computationally, reads within Hamming distance 2 were collapsed together, and singletons that could not be merged were discarded. Reads were aligned against IMGT so that V, D and J genes, CDR3 length and insertions or deletions at six rearrangement sites could be assigned. Within each subset, clonotype counts were normalized to the number of sorted cells before true diversity and Gini coefficients were calculated with the tcR R package. The overlap coefficient, calculated on TCRB nucleotide sequences, was used to measure repertoire sharing. Out-of-frame TCRB sequences from naive cells were analyzed to stand in for the pre-selection repertoire. TCRdb limited this immuneACCESS table to in-frame rearrangements with V and J called. A share of clones is missing; checked studies link under half to unresolved V genes, and the rest is unexplained. V and J calls plus clone size are reproduced from that table; the DNA served to infer D and trimming. The sample records about 340,000 clones, roughly 13% of which are singletons. The ten biggest clones cover roughly 0.016% of the sample.

The receptor chain draws on TRBV30 and TRBJ1-1; 7 bases in the middle match TRBD1. The sequenced material came from naive CD4+ T cells from blood. What this sample's cell subset or site label stands for: true naive CD4+ T cells. This receptor was taken from a woman younger than 30 with type 1 diabetes. The CDR3 protein: CAWSLDRRTTEAFF. The DNA sequence follows: TGTGCCTGGAGTTTGGACAGGAGGACCACTGAAGCTTTCTTT.